This T cell receptor beta chain was sequenced during a study of neoadjuvant anti-PD-1 for oral cavity cancer. This clone was found once. As yet, its antigen is unknown. Study findings and constraints: Pretreatment Treg/Th17 ratio correlated inversely with post-treatment tumor clonality.

Most PBMC samples had roughly 0.45 ug input DNA in six replicates. The assay was immunoSEQ multiplex PCR, and TCRdb's table has in-frame clones only and misses some. Of 17,000 or so clones listed, around three fifths are singletons. The CDR3 spans 16 residues. Germline V gene lookup returns CDR1 SGDLS and CDR2 YYNGEE. Trimming took 0 bases from V and 3 from J; bases not matched to a gene: 3. These newly diagnosed stage II-IVA oral cavity squamous cell carcinoma patients had no prior systemic or radiation treatment. These oral cavity squamous cell carcinomas were HPV-negative and locally advanced. This chain joins TRBV9 and TRBJ2-1; TRBD2 matches 10 bases. The sequence was obtained from a person aged 40 to 85 with oral cavity squamous cell carcinoma. The sample consisted of PBMCs, taken before nivolumab (anti-PD-1) treatment. In nucleotides, the CDR3 is TGTGCCAGCAGCGTAGCTGGACTAGCGGACTACAATGAGCAGTTCTTC. Translated: CASSVAGLADYNEQFF.